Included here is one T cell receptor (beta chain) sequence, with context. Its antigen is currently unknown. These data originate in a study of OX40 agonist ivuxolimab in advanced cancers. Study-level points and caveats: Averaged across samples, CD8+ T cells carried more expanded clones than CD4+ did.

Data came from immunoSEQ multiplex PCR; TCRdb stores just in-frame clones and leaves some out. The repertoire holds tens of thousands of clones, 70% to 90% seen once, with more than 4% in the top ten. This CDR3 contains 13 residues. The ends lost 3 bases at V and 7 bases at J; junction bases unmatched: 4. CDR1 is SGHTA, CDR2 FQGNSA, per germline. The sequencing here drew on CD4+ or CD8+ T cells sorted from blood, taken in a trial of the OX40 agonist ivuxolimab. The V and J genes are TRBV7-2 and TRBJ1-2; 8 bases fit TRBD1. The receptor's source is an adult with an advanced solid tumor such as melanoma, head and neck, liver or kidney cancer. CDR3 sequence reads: CASSFDRGGGYTF. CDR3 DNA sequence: TGTGCCAGCAGCTTTGACAGGGGTGGTGGCTACACCTTC.